This TCR beta chain was identified during a study of T cell repertoires in cytomegalovirus infection. Study context: CMV epitopes, recently identified HLA-C-restricted and well-studied HLA-B-restricted, were used. The public TCR beta signatures pointed to both CMV infection and matching HLA type.

V trimming: 8 bases; J trimming: 1 base; junction bases outside the gene matches: 11. This CDR3 region has 17 residues. The germline CDR1 and CDR2 sequences are MNHNS and SASEGT. Study results and caveats: Carriers of CMV and the relevant HLA type were discriminated by public TCR beta frequency. The study found HLA-C-restricted CMV-specific TCR beta clonotypes dominating the ex vivo response.

This clonotype was detected a few times. Its antigen is unidentified. One entry per CDR3 protein, called by TCRdb with MiXCR from the reads. The sample lists about a million distinct CDR3 sequences, under 40% occurring once. The source of this sequence is a human donor in good health (CMV status not recorded). Some clones in this sample may be carry-over from other donors' samples. The rearrangement links TRBV6-1 to TRBJ2-3; 11 bases line up with TRBD2. The specimen was cultured CD8+ T cells from PBMCs, collected from culture after CMV antigen stimulation. The CDR3 is CASSSRALAGGTDTQYF. CDR3 sequence (DNA): TGTGCCAGCTCCTCGAGAGCACTAGCGGGGGGCACAGATACGCAGTATTTT.